This entry lists 2 T cell receptor beta chains sequenced from one sample in a study of shared clonotypes between healthy human individuals. Sequencing was performed with immunoSEQ multiplex PCR; in TCRdb, only in-frame clones are kept and a portion is missing. Of about 980,000 clones listed, about three quarters are singletons. The specimen sequenced was memory CD4+ T cells sorted from blood. Regarding subset: CD45RA-negative fraction. Source of these receptors: a man aged 18 to 29 in good health.

CDR3: CASSPRDSLGMNTEAFF. The CDR3, as DNA: TGTGCCAGCAGCCCACGGGACAGCCTGGGGATGAACACTGAAGCTTTCTTT. The chain joins TRBV9 to TRBJ1-1; 7 bases are shared with TRBD1. The J segment lost 0 bases and the V segment lost 4 bases, leaving 12 bases of the junction unmatched. Germline assignment: CDR1 SGDLS and CDR2 YYNGEE. The CDR3 sequence is 17 residues long. The whole variable domain, filled in from reference TRBV9 and TRBJ1-1, reads DSGVTQTPKHLITATGQRVTLRCSPRSGDLSVYWYQQSLDQGLQFLIQYYNGEERAKGNILERFSAQQFPDLHSELNLSSLELGDSALYFCASSPRDSLGMNTEAFFGQGTRLTVV.

The chain has TRBV7-6 and TRBJ2-7; a possible D gene is TRBD2 (6 bases). The germline CDR1 and CDR2 sequences are SGHVS and FNYEAQ. This CDR3 contains 15 residues. The V gene lost 0 bases and the J gene lost 4 bases, with 13 bases spanning the gap. This CDR3 reads CASSLAEGVGYEQYF. In DNA form, the CDR3 reads TGTGCCAGCAGCTTAGCGGAGGGCGTGGGGTACGAGCAGTACTTC.